The clone carrying this T cell receptor beta chain was observed a handful of times. Its antigen is unknown. The data stem from a study of T-cell memory formation after mild COVID-19. TCRdb used MiXCR to reprocess the 5' RACE reads, holding one entry per CDR3 protein. The sample includes 350,000 to 450,000 distinct CDR3 sequences, 25% to 30% of them seen just once. Germline CDR1 and CDR2: MGHRA and YSYEKL. The CDR3 runs 16 residues. V lost 3 bases, J lost 6 bases, and 15 bases lay in between. Study findings and constraints: Clones shrinking from day 15 to 85 showed even CD4/CD8 mixes; later expanders tilted CD4+.

Sample: PBMCs or a T cell subset sorted from them (not recorded which). The chain has TRBV4-1 and TRBJ1-6; the D gene is possibly TRBD1 (6 bases). The receptor's source is an adult woman who had mild COVID-19 (a few samples of this study predate the infection). Cell type and time point are not known. CDR3 sequence (DNA): TGCGCCAGCAGCCAGGGAAGGGGGACCCTTAATTCACCCCTCCACTTT. As protein: CASSQGRGTLNSPLHF.